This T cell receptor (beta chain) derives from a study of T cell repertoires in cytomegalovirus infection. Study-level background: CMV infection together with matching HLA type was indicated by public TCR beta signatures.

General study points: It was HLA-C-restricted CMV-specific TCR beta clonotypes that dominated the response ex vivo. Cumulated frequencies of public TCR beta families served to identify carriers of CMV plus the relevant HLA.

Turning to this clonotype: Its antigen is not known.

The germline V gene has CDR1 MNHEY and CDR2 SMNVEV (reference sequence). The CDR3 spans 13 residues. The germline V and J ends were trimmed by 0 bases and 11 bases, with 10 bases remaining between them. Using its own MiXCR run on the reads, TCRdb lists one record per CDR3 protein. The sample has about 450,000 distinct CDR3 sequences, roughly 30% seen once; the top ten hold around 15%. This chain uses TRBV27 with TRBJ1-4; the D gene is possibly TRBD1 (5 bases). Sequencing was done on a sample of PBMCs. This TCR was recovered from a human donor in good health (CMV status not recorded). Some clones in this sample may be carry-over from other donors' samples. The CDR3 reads CASSLSGQDKLFF. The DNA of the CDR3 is TGTGCCAGCAGTTTATCGGGGCAGGACAAACTGTTTTTT.